This T cell receptor (beta chain) was found in a study of T cell responses to AZD1222 COVID-19 vaccine. The CDR3 runs 14 residues. Germline V gene data show CDR1 as LNHDA and CDR2 as SQIVND (reference sequence). Trimming took 4 bases from V and 4 from J, leaving 11 bases between them. Assay: immunoSEQ multiplex PCR; the TCRdb copy retains only in-frame clones and omits some. The table lists roughly 49,000 clones, roughly 80% of them singletons. This TCR was sampled from an adult in good health. Material: peripheral blood, obtained on day 0 of AZD1222 vaccination. The chain links TRBV19 to TRBJ1-3; no definite D call. CDR3 coding DNA: TGTGCCAGTAGTACAACGAACCGGGGAAACACCATATATTTT. This codes for CASSTTNRGNTIYF.